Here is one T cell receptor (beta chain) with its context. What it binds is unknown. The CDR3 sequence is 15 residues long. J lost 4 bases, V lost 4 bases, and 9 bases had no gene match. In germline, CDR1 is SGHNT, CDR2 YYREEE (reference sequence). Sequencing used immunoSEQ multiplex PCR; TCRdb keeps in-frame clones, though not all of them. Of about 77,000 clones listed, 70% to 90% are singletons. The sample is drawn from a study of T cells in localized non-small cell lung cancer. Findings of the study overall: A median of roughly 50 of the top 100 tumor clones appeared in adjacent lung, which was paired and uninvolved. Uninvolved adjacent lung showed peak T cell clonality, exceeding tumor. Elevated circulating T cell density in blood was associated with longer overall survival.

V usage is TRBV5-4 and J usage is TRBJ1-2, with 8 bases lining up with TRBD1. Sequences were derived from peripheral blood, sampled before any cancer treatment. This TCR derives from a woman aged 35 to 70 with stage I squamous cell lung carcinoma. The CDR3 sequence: CASSRGQVDRYGYTF. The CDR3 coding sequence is TGTGCCAGCAGCCGGGGACAGGTGGATCGCTATGGCTACACCTTC.